This T cell receptor (beta chain) was documented in a study of PD-L1 blockade in urothelial cancer. Study background: Blood analysis took place 3 weeks (second dose) and 6 weeks after treatment start. Median blood clonality was around 0.086, with about 80,000 unique TCRs. Findings of the study overall: Below-median blood TCR clonality before treatment forecast better survival. Greater 3-week expansion of tumor-associated blood clones was recorded for durable-benefit patients.

The CDR3 is 16 amino acids. V dropped 10 bases and J dropped 4; count of bases not matched to a gene: 13. Germline V gene data show CDR1 as ENHRY and CDR2 as SYGVKD. This clone has only one observation. Its antigen remains unidentified. Assay: immunoSEQ multiplex PCR; the TCRdb copy retains only in-frame clones and omits some. The table has about 26,000 clones, 80% to 90% seen once. The sequence came from a man between 60 and 75 years old with urothelial cancer. V and J are TRBV10-3 and TRBJ2-1; 10 bases agree with TRBD1. This material consisted of PBMCs, taken around atezolizumab (anti-PD-L1) treatment. For the CDR3, the DNA is TGTGCCACCCAAGGAGCTCCGGGACAGGGGTACAATGAGCAGTTCTTC. Translating it yields CATQGAPGQGYNEQFF.